The text below deals with one T cell receptor (beta chain). Its specificity is unknown. Included in the TCR beta cDNA libraries were unique molecular identifiers. T cells numbering about 0.85 to 10 million yielded some 520,000 cDNA molecules. Each CDR3 protein is one row after TCRdb ran MiXCR on the PCR reads. The sample shows roughly 540,000 distinct CDR3 sequences, under 40% of them seen only once. The data are from a study of post-analysis software for immune sequencing data. Findings and limits, study-wide: Elevated frequency relative to controls characterized 4 or 5 TRBV segments in patients, TRBV5-6, TRBV5-1 and TRBV20-1 among them.

Trimming cost V 3 bases and J 1 base, with 12 bases left between them. The CDR3 consists of 14 residues. Germline CDR1 is DFQATT and CDR2 is SNEGSKA (reference sequence). Sequencing was done on a sample of blood. The clonotype comes from a girl aged 2-17 years with multiple sclerosis. The chain uses TRBV20-1 and TRBJ1-1; a weak D match, TRBD1 (6 bases). Here the CDR3 DNA reads TGCAGTGCTAGCGGGACACCTACGAACACTGAAGCTTTCTTT. Translated: CSASGTPTNTEAFF.